The clone carrying this TCR beta chain was detected only a few times. Its antigen is undetermined. The CDR3 covers 13 residues. Germline V CDR1 and CDR2: SGHRS, YFSETQ. V lost 0 bases and J lost 11, with 9 bases in between. This specimen comes from a study of response to subunit inactivated influenza vaccine. One entry per CDR3 protein results from TCRdb running MiXCR on the RT-PCR reads. In the table there are over 300,000 distinct CDR3 sequences, 21% of which are singletons. Study-wide findings and caveats: Only a handful of new T cells, the authors suggested, are recruited with each seasonal influenza vaccination.

The sequence was collected from a man aged 50 to 75 who received an inactivated influenza vaccine. The chain uses TRBV5-1 and TRBJ1-6; D not resolved. The sample consisted of PBMCs from blood, taken 21 months after vaccination. CDR3 in DNA: TGCGCCAGCAGCTTGGATGGGGTGGCACCCCTCCACTTT. This sequence encodes CASSLDGVAPLHF.